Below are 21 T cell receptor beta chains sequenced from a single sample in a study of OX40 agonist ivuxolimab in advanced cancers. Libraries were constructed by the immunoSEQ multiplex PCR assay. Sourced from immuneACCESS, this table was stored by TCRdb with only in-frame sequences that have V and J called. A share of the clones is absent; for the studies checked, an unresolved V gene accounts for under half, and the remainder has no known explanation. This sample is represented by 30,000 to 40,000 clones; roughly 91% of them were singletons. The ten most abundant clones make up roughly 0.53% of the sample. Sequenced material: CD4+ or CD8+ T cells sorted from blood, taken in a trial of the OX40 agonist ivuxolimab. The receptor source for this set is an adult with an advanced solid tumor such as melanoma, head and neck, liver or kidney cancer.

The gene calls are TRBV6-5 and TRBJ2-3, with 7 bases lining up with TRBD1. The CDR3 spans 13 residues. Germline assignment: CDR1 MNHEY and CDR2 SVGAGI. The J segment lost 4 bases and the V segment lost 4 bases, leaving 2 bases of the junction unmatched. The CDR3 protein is CASSLDRADTQYF. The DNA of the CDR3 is TGTGCCAGCAGTTTAGACAGGGCAGATACGCAGTATTTT.

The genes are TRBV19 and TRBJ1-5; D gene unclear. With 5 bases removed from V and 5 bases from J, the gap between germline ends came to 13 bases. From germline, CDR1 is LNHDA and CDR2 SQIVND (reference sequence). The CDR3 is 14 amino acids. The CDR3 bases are TGTGCCAGTAGTGACCAGGAATTTGATCAGCCCCAGCATTTT. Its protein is CASSDQEFDQPQHF.

Here the CDR3 reads CASSQVGRWEKLFF. The CDR3 region has the DNA TGTGCCAGCAGTCAGGTTGGGCGTTGGGAAAAACTGTTTTTT. The V gene is TRBV5-4, the J gene TRBJ1-4; D remains unclear. Germline CDR1 is SGHNT and CDR2 is YYREEE (reference sequence). This CDR3 spans 14 amino acids. The V end lost 5 bases, the J end lost 8 bases, and 16 bases lay between the germline ends. Using reference TRBV5-4 and TRBJ1-4 for the parts outside the CDR3, the full variable domain is ETGVTQSPTHLIKTRGQQVTLRCSSQSGHNTVSWYQQALGQGPQFIFQYYREEENGRGNFPPRFSGLQFPNYSSELNVNALELDDSALYLCASSQVGRWEKLFFGSGTQLSVL.

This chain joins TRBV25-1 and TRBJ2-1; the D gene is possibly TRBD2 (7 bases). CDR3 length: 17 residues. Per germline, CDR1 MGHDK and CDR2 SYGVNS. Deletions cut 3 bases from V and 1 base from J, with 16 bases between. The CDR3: CASSDAGGGASYNEQFF. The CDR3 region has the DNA TGTGCCAGCAGTGATGCGGGTGGGGGGGCGTCCTACAATGAGCAGTTCTTC.

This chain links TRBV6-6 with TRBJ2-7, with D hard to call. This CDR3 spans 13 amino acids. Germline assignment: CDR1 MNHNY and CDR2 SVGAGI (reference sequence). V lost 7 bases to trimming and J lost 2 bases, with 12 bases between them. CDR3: CASTKPLTYEQYF. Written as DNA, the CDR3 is TGTGCCAGCACCAAACCACTTACCTACGAGCAGTACTTC.

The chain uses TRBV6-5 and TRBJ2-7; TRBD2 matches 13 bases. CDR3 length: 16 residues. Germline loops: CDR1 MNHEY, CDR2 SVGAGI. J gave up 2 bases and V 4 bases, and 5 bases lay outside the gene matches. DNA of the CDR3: TGTGCCAGCAGTTCGACTAGCGGGGGGAGACCCTACGAGCAGTACTTC. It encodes CASSSTSGGRPYEQYF.

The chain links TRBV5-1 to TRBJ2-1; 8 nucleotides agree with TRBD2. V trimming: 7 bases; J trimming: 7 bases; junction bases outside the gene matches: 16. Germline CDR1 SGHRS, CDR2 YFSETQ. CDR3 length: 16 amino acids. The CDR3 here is CASGTPTGTRLNEQFF. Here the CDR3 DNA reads TGCGCCAGCGGAACCCCGACCGGGACTAGATTGAATGAGCAGTTCTTC.

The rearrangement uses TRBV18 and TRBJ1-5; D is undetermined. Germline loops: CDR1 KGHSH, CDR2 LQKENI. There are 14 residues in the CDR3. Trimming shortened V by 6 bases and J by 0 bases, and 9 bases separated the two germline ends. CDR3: CASSLEHSNQPQHF. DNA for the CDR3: TGTGCCAGCTCCTTAGAACATAGCAATCAGCCCCAGCATTTT.

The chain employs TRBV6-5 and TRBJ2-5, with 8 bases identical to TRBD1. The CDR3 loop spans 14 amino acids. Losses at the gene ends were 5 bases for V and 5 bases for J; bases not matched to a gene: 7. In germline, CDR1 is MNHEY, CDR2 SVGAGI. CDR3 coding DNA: TGTGCCAGCAGTAGCGCAGGGGGCTTGGAGACCCAGTACTTC. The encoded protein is CASSSAGGLETQYF.

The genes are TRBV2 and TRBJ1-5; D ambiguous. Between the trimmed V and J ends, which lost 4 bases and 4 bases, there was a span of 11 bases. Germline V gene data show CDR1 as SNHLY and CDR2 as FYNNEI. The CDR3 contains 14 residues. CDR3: CASSAITENQPQHF. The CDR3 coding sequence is TGTGCCAGCAGTGCTATAACAGAAAATCAGCCCCAGCATTTT.

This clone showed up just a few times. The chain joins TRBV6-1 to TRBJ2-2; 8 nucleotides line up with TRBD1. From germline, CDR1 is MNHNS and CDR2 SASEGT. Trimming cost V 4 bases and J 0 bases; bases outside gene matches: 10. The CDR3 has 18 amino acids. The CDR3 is CASSGDRGRPTNTGELFF. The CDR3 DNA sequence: TGTGCCAGCAGTGGAGACAGGGGAAGACCTACGAACACCGGGGAGCTGTTTTTT.

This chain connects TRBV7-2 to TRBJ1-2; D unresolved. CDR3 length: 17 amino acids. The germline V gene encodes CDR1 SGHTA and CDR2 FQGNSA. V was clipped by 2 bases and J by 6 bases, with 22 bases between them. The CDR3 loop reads CASSLSPGVQIFNGYTF. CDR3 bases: TGTGCCAGCAGCTTATCCCCTGGGGTCCAGATCTTTAATGGCTACACCTTC. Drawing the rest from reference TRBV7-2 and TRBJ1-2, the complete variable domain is GAGVSQSPSNKVTEKGKDVELRCDPISGHTALYWYRQSLGQGLEFLIYFQGNSAPDKSGLPSDRFSAERTGGSVSTLTIQRTQQEDSAVYLCASSLSPGVQIFNGYTFGSGTRLTVV.

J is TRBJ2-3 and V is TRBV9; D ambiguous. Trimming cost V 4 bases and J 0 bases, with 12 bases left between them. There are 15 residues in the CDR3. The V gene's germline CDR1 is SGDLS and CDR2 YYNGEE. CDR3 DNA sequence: TGTGCCAGCAGCTCGACTCCAGCTAGCACAGATACGCAGTATTTT. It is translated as CASSSTPASTDTQYF.

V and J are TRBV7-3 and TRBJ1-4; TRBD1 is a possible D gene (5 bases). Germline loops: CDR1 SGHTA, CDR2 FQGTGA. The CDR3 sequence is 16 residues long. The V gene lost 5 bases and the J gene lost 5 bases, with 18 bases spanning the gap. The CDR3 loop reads CASSASFGTRNEKLFF. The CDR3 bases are TGTGCCAGCAGCGCGTCTTTCGGGACGAGAAATGAAAAACTGTTTTTT.

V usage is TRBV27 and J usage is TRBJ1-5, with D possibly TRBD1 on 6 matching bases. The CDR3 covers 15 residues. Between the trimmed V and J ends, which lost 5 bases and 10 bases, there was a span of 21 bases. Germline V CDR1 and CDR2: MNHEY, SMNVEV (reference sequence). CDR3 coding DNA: TGTGCCAGCAGTCGAGACTACAGGGACGATCGTCCCCAGCATTTT. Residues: CASSRDYRDDRPQHF.

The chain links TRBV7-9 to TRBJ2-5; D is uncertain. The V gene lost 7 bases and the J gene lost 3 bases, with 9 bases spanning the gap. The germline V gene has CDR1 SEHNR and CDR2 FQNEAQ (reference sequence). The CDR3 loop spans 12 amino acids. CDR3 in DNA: TGTGCCAGCATGAGAGCGAAAGAGACCCAGTACTTC. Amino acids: CASMRAKETQYF.

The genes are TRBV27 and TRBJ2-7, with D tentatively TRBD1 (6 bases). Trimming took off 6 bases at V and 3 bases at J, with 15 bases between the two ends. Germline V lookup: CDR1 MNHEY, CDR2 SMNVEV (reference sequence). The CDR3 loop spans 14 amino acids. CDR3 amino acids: CASRGAGHYYEQYF. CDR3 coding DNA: TGTGCCAGCAGGGGGGCCGGCCACTACTACGAGCAGTACTTC.

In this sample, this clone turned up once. The CDR3 here is CASSQGGLGGGTYEQYF. For the CDR3, the DNA is TGCGCCAGCAGCCAAGGGGGACTAGGGGGGGGAACCTACGAGCAGTACTTC. The chain carries TRBV4-1 and TRBJ2-7, with 8 bases matching TRBD2. The CDR3 has 17 amino acids. Germline values: CDR1 MGHRA, CDR2 YSYEKL. J gave up 2 bases and V 1 base, and 10 bases lay outside the gene matches.

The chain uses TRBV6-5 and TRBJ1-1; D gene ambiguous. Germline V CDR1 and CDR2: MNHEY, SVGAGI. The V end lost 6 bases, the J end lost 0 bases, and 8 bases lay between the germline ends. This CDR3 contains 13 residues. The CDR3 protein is CASRPLLNTEAFF. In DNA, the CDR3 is TGTGCCAGCAGACCATTGTTGAACACTGAAGCTTTCTTT.

The CDR3 sequence: CASSPQGGGGYTF. The DNA of the CDR3 is TGTGCCAGCAGCCCTCAGGGGGGAGGTGGCTACACCTTC. The rearrangement links TRBV6-6 to TRBJ1-2; 7 bases line up with TRBD1. The CDR3 is 13 residues long. The germline gives CDR1 MNHNY, CDR2 SVGAGI (reference sequence). J was trimmed by 7 bases and V by 6 bases; bases with no gene match: 8.

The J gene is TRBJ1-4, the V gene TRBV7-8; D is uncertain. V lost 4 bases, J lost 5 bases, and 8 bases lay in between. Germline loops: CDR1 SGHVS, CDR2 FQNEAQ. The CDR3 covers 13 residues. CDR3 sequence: CASSSTGNEKLFF. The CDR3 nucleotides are TGTGCCAGCAGCTCCACGGGAAATGAAAAACTGTTTTTT.